Below, 9 T cell receptor beta chains from the same sample are listed, as sequenced in a study of blood T cell repertoires in COVID-19. The table came from immunoSEQ multiplex PCR; TCRdb's copy has only in-frame clones and leaves some out. The sample has fewer than 250,000 clones, 84% seen once. Sequencing was carried out using peripheral blood. The receptors here all came from a woman aged 65 to 85 with active or convalescent COVID-19.

In its sample, this clone was seen a few times. The rearrangement uses TRBV5-6 and TRBJ1-2; 8 bases align to TRBD1. Trimming took 4 bases from V and 5 from J; bases not matched to a gene: 10. The CDR3 covers 15 residues. Looked up from germline, CDR1 is SGHDT and CDR2 is YYEEEE. CDR3 region: CASSVPDRDLYGYTF. The CDR3 coding sequence is TGTGCCAGCAGCGTACCGGACAGGGATTTGTATGGCTACACCTTC.

Regarding this clone: This same CDR3 is encoded by further DNA sequences in the sample. The genes are TRBV15 and TRBJ1-1; D is perhaps TRBD1 (5 bases). Germline CDR1 and CDR2: LNHNV and YYDKDF (reference sequence). Between the trimmed V and J ends, which lost 1 base and 2 bases, there was a span of 8 bases. The CDR3 spans 14 residues. The CDR3 DNA reads TGTGCCACCAGCAGAGGGGGGGGTAACACTGAAGCTTTCTTT. Translated, it gives CATSRGGGNTEAFF.

This sequence joins TRBV18 and TRBJ1-1; D gene ambiguous. Per the germline V gene, CDR1 is KGHSH and CDR2 is LQKENI. The CDR3 is made up of 13 amino acids. V lost 8 bases, J lost 0 bases, and 10 bases lay in between. This CDR3 reads CASAKTLNTEAFF. Here the CDR3 DNA reads TGTGCCAGCGCAAAAACTTTGAACACTGAAGCTTTCTTT.

The CDR3 region is CASSPRQHRANTEAFF. DNA for the CDR3: TGTGCCAGCTCACCACGCCAGCACAGGGCAAACACTGAAGCTTTCTTT. V is TRBV18 and J is TRBJ1-1; possibly TRBD1 for D (6 bases). Between the trimmed V and J ends, which lost 1 base and 2 bases, there was a span of 14 bases. Germline V gives CDR1 KGHSH, CDR2 LQKENI. The CDR3 has 16 amino acids. Drawing the rest from reference TRBV18 and TRBJ1-1, the complete variable domain is NAGVMQNPRHLVRRRGQEARLRCSPMKGHSHVYWYRQLPEEGLKFMVYLQKENIIDESGMPKERFSAEFPKEGPSILRIQQVVRGDSAAYFCASSPRQHRANTEAFFGQGTRLTVV.

The genes are TRBV3-1 (or the pseudogene TRBV3-2) and TRBJ1-2; D perhaps matches TRBD1 (6 bases). CDR1 and CDR2 (germline): LGHDT, YNNKEL (reference sequence). The V end was cut by 1 base, the J end by 4 bases, with 13 bases between. The CDR3 spans 15 residues. Here the CDR3 reads CASSQGTGKAYGYTF. For the CDR3, the DNA is TGTGCCAGCAGCCAAGGAACAGGGAAGGCCTATGGCTACACCTTC.

The genes are TRBV5-1 and TRBJ2-7; perhaps TRBD2 as D (6 bases). The CDR3 runs to 14 residues. Trimming cost V 4 bases and J 5 bases, with 16 bases left between them. Germline values: CDR1 SGHRS, CDR2 YFSETQ. CDR3 coding DNA: TGCGCCAGCAGCCCCGGGAGTTGGTATAACGAGCAGTACTTC. Its translation is CASSPGSWYNEQYF. Full variable domain (missing parts from reference TRBV5-1 and TRBJ2-7): KAGVTQTPRYLIKTRGQQVTLSCSPISGHRSVSWYQQTPGQGLQFLFEYFSETQRNKGNFPGRFSGRQFSNSRSEMNVSTLELGDSALYLCASSPGSWYNEQYFGPGTRLTVT.

This sequence joins TRBV6-5 and TRBJ1-5; D is unclear. CDR3 length: 15 residues. The germline V and J ends were trimmed by 5 bases and 5 bases, with 16 bases remaining between them. The germline V gene has CDR1 MNHEY and CDR2 SVGAGI. The CDR3 bases are TGTGCCAGCAGTAACGCCCCGGGTTGGGATCAGCCCCAGCATTTT. This gives the protein CASSNAPGWDQPQHF.

The gene calls are TRBV3-1 (or the pseudogene TRBV3-2) and TRBJ2-7, with TRBD2 identical over 10 bases. After removal of 1 base from V and 1 base from J, the junction contained 10 bases not matched to a gene. CDR3 length equals 18 residues. CDR1 is LGHDT and CDR2 is YNNKEL in the germline V gene (reference sequence). Written as DNA, the CDR3 is TGTGCCAGCAGCCAAGGGCTAGCGGGAGTAGAAGGGTCCTACGAGCAGTACTTC. This translates into CASSQGLAGVEGSYEQYF.

The chain uses TRBV7-9 and TRBJ1-2, with D possibly matching TRBD1 (5 bases). This CDR3 is built from 15 residues. The V gene lost 1 base and the J gene lost 3 bases, with 12 bases spanning the gap. Germline V CDR1 and CDR2: SEHNR, FQNEAQ (reference sequence). The CDR3 spells CASSLVGARDYGYTF. CDR3 bases: TGTGCCAGCAGCTTAGTTGGGGCCAGGGACTATGGCTACACCTTC.